The 8 T cell receptor beta chains in this list originate from one sample, sequenced in a study of T cell repertoires in cytomegalovirus infection. TCRdb ran MiXCR on the reads and lists one entry per CDR3 protein. The table shows over 150,000 distinct CDR3 sequences, with about 18% occurring only once. The sequenced sample consisted of CD8+ T cells from PBMCs. Receptors originate from a human donor in good health (CMV status not recorded). Some clones in this sample may be carry-over from other donors' samples.

The J gene is TRBJ1-1, the V gene TRBV19; 11 nucleotides line up with TRBD1. Germline-derived CDR1 and CDR2 are LNHDA and SQIVND (reference sequence). The CDR3 loop spans 14 amino acids. The junction had 6 bases not matched to a gene; V was cut back by 5 bases and J by 7 bases. CDR3 sequence: CASSPGQGAFEAFF. The CDR3 region has the DNA TGTGCCAGTAGTCCCGGACAGGGGGCATTTGAAGCTTTCTTT.

This clonotype was counted a few times. The chain couples TRBV6-1 to TRBJ2-1; 11 bases are shared with TRBD2. There are 16 residues in the CDR3. Germline assignment: CDR1 MNHNS and CDR2 SASEGT. V was pared by 5 bases and J by 4 bases, with 7 bases of the junction left unmatched. CDR3 sequence: CASSRLAGSLYNEQFF. The CDR3 DNA reads as TGTGCCAGCAGTCGACTAGCGGGGTCTCTGTACAATGAGCAGTTCTTC.

This sequence joins TRBV7-9 and TRBJ1-1; a weak D match, TRBD1 (5 bases). The CDR3 is 15 residues long. The V and J ends lost 5 bases and 7 bases respectively, with 20 bases between them. Looked up from germline, CDR1 is SEHNR and CDR2 is FQNEAQ (reference sequence). CDR3 protein: CASSPTQGISGEAFF. In nucleotides, the CDR3 is TGTGCCAGCAGCCCTACCCAGGGAATATCAGGTGAAGCTTTCTTT.

The chain links TRBV10-3 to TRBJ1-1, with D uncertain. Trimming pared 6 bases from V and 4 bases from J, leaving 6 bases between. There are 11 residues in the CDR3. The germline gives CDR1 ENHRY, CDR2 SYGVKD. The CDR3 reads CAISDATEAFF. The CDR3 coding sequence is TGTGCCATCAGCGATGCCACTGAAGCTTTCTTT.

This clonotype has more than one count but fewer than ten. V is TRBV5-1 and J is TRBJ1-5; 8 nucleotides align to TRBD1. The CDR3 has 17 residues. Germline CDR1 reads SGHRS; CDR2 reads YFSETQ. V lost 0 bases and J lost 2; bases outside the gene matches: 7. CDR3 loop: CASSLAGAGGRNQPQHF. DNA for the CDR3: TGCGCCAGCAGCTTGGCCGGGGCAGGGGGCCGCAATCAGCCCCAGCATTTT.

This clonotype has only one observation. The V call is TRBV12-3 or TRBV12-4, the J call TRBJ2-5; 9 positions match TRBD1. Unmatched junction bases numbered 11, after V lost 6 bases and J lost 3 bases. CDR3 size: 16 residues. CDR3 residues: CASRTWRGTGKETQYF. CDR3 coding DNA: TGTGCCAGCAGGACCTGGCGGGGGACAGGGAAAGAGACCCAGTACTTC.

This clonotype was counted between two and nine times. This rearrangement joins TRBV10-3 to TRBJ1-2; D is unresolved. The V gene lost 5 bases and the J gene lost 8 bases, with 21 bases spanning the gap. The germline CDR1 and CDR2 sequences are ENHRY and SYGVKD. CDR3 length: 15 residues. In DNA, the CDR3 is TGTGCCATCAGTTTTACGAGGACCCACAAGAGGGGCTACACCTTC. Encoded protein: CAISFTRTHKRGYTF.

This clonotype has more than one count but fewer than ten. The chain uses TRBV7-8 and TRBJ1-2, with 10 bases identical to TRBD1. V shed 1 base and J 8 bases; nucleotides not matched to a gene: 19. The CDR3 spans 19 residues. Germline CDR1 reads SGHVS; CDR2 reads FQNEAQ. The chain's CDR3 is CASSLEGGTGAALSFGYTF. In DNA, the CDR3 is TGTGCCAGCAGCTTAGAGGGCGGGACAGGGGCCGCCCTAAGCTTCGGCTACACCTTC.